Listed below are T cell receptor beta chains from one sample, sequenced in a study of Graves' ophthalmopathy and Graves' hyperthyroidism. TCRdb passed the multiplex PCR reads through MiXCR, listing each CDR3 protein once. The table records roughly 220,000 distinct CDR3 sequences, roughly 50% of them present only once. Sequenced sample: peripheral blood. The source is an adult man with Graves' ophthalmopathy. The conserved cysteine and the conserved F or W are not part of the CDR3 here.

CDR3 protein: ASSLGRTSTDTQY
J gene: TRBJ2-3
V gene: TRBV7-3

CDR3 protein: ASSLRGARDSGNTIY
J gene: TRBJ1-3
V gene: TRBV11-1

CDR3 protein: ASSLSSGGAYTGELF
J gene: TRBJ2-2
V gene: TRBV25-1

CDR3 protein: ASGQSDYGYT
J gene: TRBJ1-2
V gene: TRBV19

CDR3 protein: ASSALDINQPQH
J gene: TRBJ1-5
V gene: TRBV6-6

CDR3 protein: ASSPGTSVIYEQY
J gene: TRBJ2-7
V gene: TRBV7-2

CDR3 protein: ASSLGTRHTGELF
J gene: TRBJ2-2
V gene: TRBV7-8

CDR3 protein: ASSETNSPLH
J gene: TRBJ1-6
V gene: TRBV9

CDR3 protein: SARDQVLAGFQETQY
J gene: TRBJ2-5
V gene: TRBV20-1

CDR3 protein: ATPRYEQY
J gene: TRBJ2-7
V gene: TRBV4-3

CDR3 protein: ASSLVGRIQETQY
J gene: TRBJ2-5
V gene: TRBV7-2

CDR3 protein: SVYSTGTAGEGYT
J gene: TRBJ1-2
V gene: TRBV29-1

CDR3 protein: ASSPRQGAGSNQPQH
J gene: TRBJ1-5
V gene: TRBV7-9

CDR3 protein: ASSPSGRRHEQY
J gene: TRBJ2-7
V gene: TRBV9

CDR3 protein: ASSSPGQGRYSYT
J gene: TRBJ1-2
V gene: TRBV12-3/TRBV12-4

CDR3 protein: ASSTRPGGYEQY
J gene: TRBJ2-7
V gene: TRBV5-4

CDR3 protein: SASRGGARGETQY
J gene: TRBJ2-5
V gene: TRBV20-1

CDR3 protein: AVGANYGYT
J gene: TRBJ1-2
V gene: TRBV10-3

CDR3 protein: SAGDTYEQY
J gene: TRBJ2-7
V gene: TRBV20-1

CDR3 protein: SVLSRYGEQY
J gene: TRBJ2-7
V gene: TRBV29-1

CDR3 protein: ASSPRTSGGTYNEQF
J gene: TRBJ2-1
V gene: TRBV2

CDR3 protein: SARSTSGNTGELF
J gene: TRBJ2-2
V gene: TRBV20-1

CDR3 protein: ASSWDTSRQPQH
J gene: TRBJ1-5
V gene: TRBV2

CDR3 protein: ASSGGQVDIQY
J gene: TRBJ2-4
V gene: TRBV7-9

CDR3 protein: ASSFAGAAEAF
J gene: TRBJ1-1
V gene: TRBV5-1

CDR3 protein: ASSMGQGSYEQY
J gene: TRBJ2-7
V gene: TRBV19

CDR3 protein: ASSGYRTANEKLF
J gene: TRBJ1-4
V gene: TRBV2

CDR3 protein: ASSESDEQY
J gene: TRBJ2-7
V gene: TRBV10-2

CDR3 protein: ATAPGLNTGELF
J gene: TRBJ2-2
V gene: TRBV2

CDR3 protein: ASFEGSGANVLT
J gene: TRBJ2-6
V gene: TRBV19

CDR3 protein: ASIRRGVTFDQPQH
J gene: TRBJ1-5
V gene: TRBV7-9

CDR3 protein: ASSLGAQGPEAF
J gene: TRBJ1-1
V gene: TRBV7-6

CDR3 protein: AIITLRGGTEAF
J gene: TRBJ1-1
V gene: TRBV10-3

CDR3 protein: ATSQNPGLTSSGANVLT
J gene: TRBJ2-6
V gene: TRBV24-1

CDR3 protein: ASSPQGVGYGYT
J gene: TRBJ1-2
V gene: TRBV7-9

CDR3 protein: ASSQEARGNYGYT
J gene: TRBJ1-2
V gene: TRBV4-2

CDR3 protein: ASRKPGQGSYEQY
J gene: TRBJ2-7
V gene: TRBV7-2

CDR3 protein: ASSLEPGMGEQY
J gene: TRBJ2-7
V gene: TRBV10-2

CDR3 protein: AGSLESGESYEQY
J gene: TRBJ2-7
V gene: TRBV11-2

CDR3 protein: ASSDLQEAETQY
J gene: TRBJ2-5
V gene: TRBV25-1

CDR3 protein: SATQGARTEAF
J gene: TRBJ1-1
V gene: TRBV20-1

CDR3 protein: SVDPGQGYYGYT
J gene: TRBJ1-2
V gene: TRBV29-1

CDR3 protein: ASSVEGHGTQY
J gene: TRBJ2-5
V gene: TRBV9

CDR3 protein: ASSVERGGSGETQY
J gene: TRBJ2-5
V gene: TRBV9

CDR3 protein: ASSLVEATNEKLF
J gene: TRBJ1-4
V gene: TRBV7-2

CDR3 protein: SARDRDRSPGANVLT
J gene: TRBJ2-6
V gene: TRBV20-1

CDR3 protein: ASTRLPSGSVQETQY
J gene: TRBJ2-5
V gene: TRBV2

CDR3 protein: AISGQGEYQPQH
J gene: TRBJ1-5
V gene: TRBV10-3

CDR3 protein: ASSGTTVQETQY
J gene: TRBJ2-5
V gene: TRBV2

CDR3 protein: ASSPRTGGNTEAF
J gene: TRBJ1-1
V gene: TRBV9

CDR3 protein: ASSLDRGGAYEQY
J gene: TRBJ2-7
V gene: TRBV13

CDR3 protein: ASRGPFSYEQY
J gene: TRBJ2-7
V gene: TRBV12-3/TRBV12-4

CDR3 protein: ASTQAREKLF
J gene: TRBJ1-4
V gene: TRBV6-1

CDR3 protein: ASSVLRGSPGNQPQH
J gene: TRBJ1-5
V gene: TRBV4-1

CDR3 protein: AISSHKGTQY
J gene: TRBJ2-5
V gene: TRBV10-3

CDR3 protein: ASSRQGGGQPQH
J gene: TRBJ1-5
V gene: TRBV7-9

CDR3 protein: ASSPREESSYEQY
J gene: TRBJ2-7
V gene: TRBV7-8

CDR3 protein: ASSLEVHFFG
J gene: TRBJ2-7
V gene: TRBV7-9